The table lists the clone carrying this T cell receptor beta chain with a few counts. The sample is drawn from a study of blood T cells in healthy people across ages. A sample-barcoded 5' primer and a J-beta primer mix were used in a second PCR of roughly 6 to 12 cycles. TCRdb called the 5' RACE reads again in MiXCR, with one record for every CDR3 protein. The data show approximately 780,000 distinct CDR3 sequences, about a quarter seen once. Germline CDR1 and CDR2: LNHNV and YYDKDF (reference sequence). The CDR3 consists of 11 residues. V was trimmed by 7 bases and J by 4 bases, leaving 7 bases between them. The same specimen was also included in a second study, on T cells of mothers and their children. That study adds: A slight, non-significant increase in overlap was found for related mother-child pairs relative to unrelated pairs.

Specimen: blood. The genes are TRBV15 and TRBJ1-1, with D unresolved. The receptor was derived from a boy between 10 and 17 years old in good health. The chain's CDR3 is CATTRGTEAFF. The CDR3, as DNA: TGTGCCACCACCCGCGGCACTGAAGCTTTCTTT.